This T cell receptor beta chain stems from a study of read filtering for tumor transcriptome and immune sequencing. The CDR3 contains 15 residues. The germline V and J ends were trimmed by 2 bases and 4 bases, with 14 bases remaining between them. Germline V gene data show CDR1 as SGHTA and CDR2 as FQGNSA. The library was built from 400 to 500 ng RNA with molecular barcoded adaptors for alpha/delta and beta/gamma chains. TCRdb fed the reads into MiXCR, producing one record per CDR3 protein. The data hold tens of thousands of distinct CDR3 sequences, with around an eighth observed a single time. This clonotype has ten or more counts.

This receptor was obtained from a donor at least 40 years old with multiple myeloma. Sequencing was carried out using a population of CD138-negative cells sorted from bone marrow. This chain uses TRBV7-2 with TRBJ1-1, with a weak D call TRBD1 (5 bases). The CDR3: CASSLRGFPGTEAFF. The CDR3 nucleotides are TGTGCCAGCAGCTTACGGGGGTTCCCGGGCACTGAAGCTTTCTTT.